This T cell receptor beta chain emerged from a study of blood T cell repertoires in COVID-19. The data were produced by immunoSEQ multiplex PCR, yet TCRdb's version contains in-frame clones alone and is incomplete. The sample lists a few hundred thousand clones; about 85% were seen once. The germline V gene encodes CDR1 LNHDA and CDR2 SQIVND (reference sequence). The V end lost 3 bases, the J end lost 2 bases, and 7 bases lay between the germline ends. The CDR3 runs 14 residues. This clonotype originated in a man in his forties with acute or convalescent COVID-19. Sequencing was carried out using peripheral blood. The chain has TRBV19 and TRBJ2-2, with D uncertain. The CDR3 DNA sequence: TGTGCCAGTAGTATTCTTTTCAACACCGGGGAGCTGTTTTTT. This codes for CASSILFNTGELFF.